The sequence of this TCR beta chain was determined in a study of regulatory T cells in long-lasting Graves disease. iRepertoire HTBI primers and Arm-PCR of CDR3 regions built TCR beta libraries. Original analysis: Segment identification across samples yielded 62 TRBV and approximately 15 TRBJ segments. TCRdb re-called the multiplex PCR reads through MiXCR, storing one row per CDR3 protein. None of the V and J calls come from the authors' own analysis; TCRdb made them. The sample contains around 400,000 distinct CDR3 sequences, 15% of which appear only once. Specified time point: newly diagnosed GD, antithyroid drugs for less than 3 months. RNA isolated from PBMCs was used to make the TCR library. The germline CDR1 and CDR2 sequences are SGHTA and FQGNSA. V was cut by 5 bases and J by 0 bases, with 11 bases left in between. This CDR3 has 16 amino acids. Findings and caveats of the study: Reduced TCR diversity was observed in persistent Graves' patients versus newly diagnosed patients. The small sample size may have reduced accuracy.

As to this clonotype: Its target is unknown. One base away lies a much larger clone, so this may be a sequencing read error.

The sequence was collected from a female donor with Graves disease. This rearrangement joins TRBV7-2 to TRBJ2-6; weak D call: TRBD2 (5 bases). Here the sequenced sample was peripheral blood mononuclear cells (PBMCs), taken at new diagnosis, from a patient treated with antithyroid drugs. CDR3 DNA sequence: TGTGCCAGCAGCGGACTCTCACCCTCTGGGGCCAACGTCCTGACTTTC. Translating it yields CASSGLSPSGANVLTF.